The 20 T cell receptor beta chains presented below share a single source sample, sequenced in a study of blood T cells in healthy people across ages. Using a J-beta primer mix together with a sample-barcoded 5' primer, a second PCR was run for roughly 6 to 12 cycles. Using its own MiXCR run on the 5' RACE reads, TCRdb lists one record per CDR3 protein. This table has about a million distinct CDR3 sequences, just over 50% appearing once. Sequencing was performed on blood. Receptors originate from a woman in her fifties or sixties in good health.

J is TRBJ2-5 and V is TRBV7-2, with 8 bases matching TRBD2. The CDR3 spans 16 residues. V dropped 10 bases and J dropped 4; count of bases not matched to a gene: 17. Germline assignment: CDR1 SGHTA and CDR2 FQGNSA. CDR3 region: CATTSRAGDRGETQYF. The CDR3, as DNA: TGTGCCACCACGTCCCGAGCGGGAGATCGAGGAGAGACCCAGTACTTC.

This clonotype was seen once. V and J are TRBV20-1 and TRBJ2-4; D not certain. The end of the DNA is better explained by TRBJ2-7, so the J call may be wrong. Germline V lookup: CDR1 DFQATT, CDR2 SNEGSKA (reference sequence). This CDR3 contains 13 residues. In nucleotides, the CDR3 is TGCAGTGCTAATAGCCCAAAGGGTTACGAGCAGTACTTC. Protein product: CSANSPKGYEQYF.

This clonotype was found a few times. J is TRBJ2-7 and V is TRBV7-2, with 10 nucleotides matching TRBD2. Germline V gives CDR1 SGHTA, CDR2 FQGNSA. The CDR3 totals 16 residues. The J segment lost 2 bases and the V segment lost 5 bases, leaving 9 bases of the junction unmatched. CDR3 protein: CASSPKREGSPYEQYF. CDR3 nucleotide sequence: TGTGCCAGCAGCCCCAAGCGGGAGGGCTCTCCCTACGAGCAGTACTTC.

The rearrangement joins TRBV9 to TRBJ2-5; D assignment may be TRBD1 or TRBD2 (5 bases each). The CDR3 covers 16 residues. CDR1 is SGDLS, CDR2 YYNGEE, per germline. Trimming shortened V by 4 bases and J by 5 bases, and 21 bases separated the two germline ends. The CDR3 reads CASSNQGGRSAETQYF. The CDR3 DNA sequence: TGTGCCAGCAGCAACCAGGGTGGGAGATCGGCCGAGACCCAGTACTTC.

This clonotype appeared once. CDR3 sequence: CASSTSTGGTSPLHF. The CDR3 DNA is TGTGCCAGCAGCACGTCGACAGGGGGTACTTCACCCCTCCACTTT. The chain employs TRBV14 and TRBJ1-6, with 9 bases matching TRBD1. Germline V CDR1 and CDR2: SGHDN, FVKESK. The CDR3 runs 15 residues. Unmatched junction bases numbered 8, after V lost 5 bases and J lost 9 bases.

The chain has TRBV3-1 and TRBJ2-1; 8 bases agree with TRBD2. Germline V CDR1 and CDR2: LGHDT, YNNKEL (reference sequence). This CDR3 is 16 amino acids long. V gave up 6 bases and J gave up 7 bases; unmatched junction bases: 14. The CDR3 nucleotides read TGTGCCAGCAGTCGACTCTTAGCGGGGACAAGAAATGAGCAGTTCTTC. Amino acids: CASSRLLAGTRNEQFF.

V usage is TRBV28 and J usage is TRBJ2-2; a weak D match, TRBD1 (6 bases). CDR1 is MDHEN and CDR2 is SYDVKM in the germline V gene. Trimming stripped 3 bases from V and 5 bases from J, with 19 bases between. The CDR3 length is 17 residues. The CDR3 protein is CASSLPRTGGSTGELFF. For the CDR3, the DNA is TGTGCCAGCAGTTTGCCTCGAACTGGGGGCTCTACCGGGGAGCTGTTTTTT.

Regarding this clonotype: The germline gene is not matched at one end of the junction; a read error may be the cause. The V call is TRBV5-1, the J call TRBJ1-1, with a weak D call TRBD1 (5 bases). Germline CDR1 and CDR2: SGHRS and YFSETQ. This CDR3 has 15 amino acids. The CDR3: CASSLGHNMNTEAFF. The CDR3 region has the DNA TGCGCCAGCAGCTTAGGACATAATATGAATACTGAAGCTTTCTTT.

The chain couples TRBV30 to TRBJ1-4, with D uncertain. Between the trimmed V and J ends, which lost 3 bases and 7 bases, there was a span of 15 bases. The CDR3 is made up of 14 amino acids. Germline CDR1 is GTSNPN and CDR2 is SVGIG (reference sequence). The CDR3 region is CAWSPRARVEKLFF. The CDR3 DNA follows: TGTGCCTGGAGCCCGAGGGCCCGGGTTGAAAAACTGTTTTTT.

In this sample, this clonotype turned up a few times. V gene TRBV7-2 combines with J gene TRBJ2-7; the D call may be TRBD1 or TRBD2 (5 bases each). Germline CDR1 reads SGHTA; CDR2 reads FQGNSA. The length of the CDR3 is 15 residues. V lost 3 bases to trimming and J lost 3 bases, with 15 bases between them. The CDR3 here is CASSLLWDAVYEQYF. The CDR3 bases are TGTGCCAGCAGCTTGTTGTGGGACGCAGTCTACGAGCAGTACTTC.

In DNA form, the CDR3 reads TGTGCCAGCAGCTTAGCCGGCAGGGGCGGCAATTCACCCCTCCACTTT. Translation gives CASSLAGRGGNSPLHF. V usage is TRBV7-2 and J usage is TRBJ1-6; D might be TRBD1 (6 bases). The CDR3 totals 16 residues. The germline V gene encodes CDR1 SGHTA and CDR2 FQGNSA. V was trimmed by 0 bases and J by 7 bases, leaving 13 bases between them.

The genes are TRBV25-1 and TRBJ1-2; D might be TRBD1 (5 bases). The CDR3 extends over 14 amino acids. Per germline, CDR1 MGHDK and CDR2 SYGVNS. V was clipped by 1 base and J by 4 bases, with 10 bases between them. The CDR3 DNA follows: TGTGCCAGCAGTGAATTGGTAGGGACCTATGGCTACACCTTC. Translated, it gives CASSELVGTYGYTF.

Only a few counts were recorded for this clonotype. The V and J genes are TRBV5-1 and TRBJ2-5; TRBD2 agrees at 9 bases. The germline V gene encodes CDR1 SGHRS and CDR2 YFSETQ. This CDR3 region has 17 residues. The junction had 15 bases not matched to a gene; V was cut back by 4 bases and J by 5 bases. CDR3 nucleotide sequence: TGCGCCAGCAGCGGCGAAACCGGGACTAGCATATGGGAGACCCAGTACTTC. It is translated as CASSGETGTSIWETQYF. Supplemented by reference TRBV5-1 and TRBJ2-5, the full variable domain reads KAGVTQTPRYLIKTRGQQVTLSCSPISGHRSVSWYQQTPGQGLQFLFEYFSETQRNKGNFPGRFSGRQFSNSRSEMNVSTLELGDSALYLCASSGETGTSIWETQYFGPGTRLLVL.

This clonotype has just a few counts. The J gene is TRBJ2-1, the V gene TRBV11-3; TRBD2 aligns across 7 bases. V gave up 4 bases and J gave up 7 bases; unmatched junction bases: 10. Per germline, CDR1 SGHNT and CDR2 YENEEA. This CDR3 comprises 15 residues. Here the CDR3 DNA reads TGTGCCAGCAGCTCGGGACTACGTACTAAAAATGAGCAGTTCTTC. Translated: CASSSGLRTKNEQFF.

This clonotype came up a few times. The rearrangement joins TRBV6-2 or TRBV6-3 to TRBJ1-5; D is undetermined. The CDR3 loop spans 14 amino acids. Germline CDR1 MNHEY, CDR2 SVGEGT. V lost 7 bases and J lost 5, with 15 bases in between. The chain's CDR3 is CASKQEAKYQPQHF. For the CDR3, the DNA is TGTGCCAGCAAGCAGGAGGCCAAGTATCAGCCCCAGCATTTT.

The chain combines TRBV5-1 with TRBJ2-4; D gene ambiguous. The closer fit of TRBJ2-7 to the DNA end suggests the J call may be wrong. In germline, CDR1 is SGHRS, CDR2 YFSETQ. The CDR3 runs to 15 residues. Written as DNA, the CDR3 is TGCGCCAGCAGCTTGAATCAGGTGTCTTTTTACGAGCAGTACTTC. Translation: CASSLNQVSFYEQYF.

This chain connects TRBV20-1 to TRBJ2-7, with TRBD2 matching 10 bases. The CDR3 totals 13 residues. Germline-derived CDR1 and CDR2 are DFQATT and SNEGSKA (reference sequence). Trimming at V came to 5 bases and at J to 2 bases, leaving 3 bases not matched to a gene. CDR3 DNA sequence: TGCAGTGCTGGGACTAGCGATCCCTACGAGCAGTACTTC. It translates to CSAGTSDPYEQYF.

In DNA form, the CDR3 reads TGCAGTGCTAGAGATCCGACTAGCGGGAGAGAAGAGACCCAGTACTTC. This translates into CSARDPTSGREETQYF. The chain carries TRBV20-1 and TRBJ2-5; 12 bases are shared with TRBD2. V was pared by 0 bases and J by 3 bases, with 5 bases of the junction left unmatched. The germline V gene encodes CDR1 DFQATT and CDR2 SNEGSKA (reference sequence). This CDR3 has 16 residues.

The table lists this clonotype with a few counts. This chain joins TRBV6-1 and TRBJ2-1; TRBD2 aligns across 7 bases. The CDR3 spans 14 residues. The V and J ends lost 6 bases and 5 bases, in that order; junction bases with no gene match: 7. Looked up from germline, CDR1 is MNHNS and CDR2 is SASEGT. CDR3 in DNA: TGTGCCAGCAGACTCGCGGGAGCAGACAATGAGCAGTTCTTC. It is translated as CASRLAGADNEQFF.

The rearrangement uses TRBV19 and TRBJ1-5; 9 bases match TRBD1. CDR3 length equals 14 residues. Germline CDR1 and CDR2: LNHDA and SQIVND (reference sequence). V was pared by 6 bases and J by 8 bases, with 8 bases of the junction left unmatched. This CDR3 reads CASSPGDREEPQHF. CDR3 bases: TGTGCCAGTAGCCCGGGGGACAGGGAGGAGCCCCAGCATTTT. Full variable domain (rest looked up from reference TRBV19 and TRBJ1-5): DGGITQSPKYLFRKEGQNVTLSCEQNLNHDAMYWYRQDPGQGLRLIYYSQIVNDFQKGDIAEGYSVSREKKESFPLTVTSAQKNPTAFYLCASSPGDREEPQHFGDGTRLSIL.